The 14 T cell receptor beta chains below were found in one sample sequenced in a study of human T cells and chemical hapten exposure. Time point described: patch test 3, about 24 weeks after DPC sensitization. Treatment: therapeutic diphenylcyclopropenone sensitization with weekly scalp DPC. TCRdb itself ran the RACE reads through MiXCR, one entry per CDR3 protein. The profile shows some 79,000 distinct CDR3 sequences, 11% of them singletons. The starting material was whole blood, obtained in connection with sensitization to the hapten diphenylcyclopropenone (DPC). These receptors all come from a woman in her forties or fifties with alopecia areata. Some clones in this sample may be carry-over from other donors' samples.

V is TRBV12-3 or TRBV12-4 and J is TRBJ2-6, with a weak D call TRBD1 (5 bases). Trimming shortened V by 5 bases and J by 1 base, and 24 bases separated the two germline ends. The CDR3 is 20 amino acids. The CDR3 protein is CASSGFGRVTERSGANVLTF. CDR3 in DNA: TGTGCCAGCAGTGGTTTCGGCAGGGTGACAGAAAGGTCTGGGGCCAACGTCCTGACTTTC.

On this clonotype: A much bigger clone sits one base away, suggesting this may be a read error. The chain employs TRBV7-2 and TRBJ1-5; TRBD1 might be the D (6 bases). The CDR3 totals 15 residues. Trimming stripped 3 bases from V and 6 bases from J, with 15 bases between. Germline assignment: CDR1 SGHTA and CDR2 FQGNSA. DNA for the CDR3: TGTGCCAGCAGCTTTTATCTACAGGGTAGTCAGCCCCAGCATTTT. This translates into CASSFYLQGSQPQHF.

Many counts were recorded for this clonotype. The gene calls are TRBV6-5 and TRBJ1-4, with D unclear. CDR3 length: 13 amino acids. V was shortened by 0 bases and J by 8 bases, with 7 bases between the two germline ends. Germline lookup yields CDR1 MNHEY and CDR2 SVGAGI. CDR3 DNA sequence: TGTGCCAGCAGTTACTCGATAAACGAAAAACTGTTTTTT. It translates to CASSYSINEKLFF.

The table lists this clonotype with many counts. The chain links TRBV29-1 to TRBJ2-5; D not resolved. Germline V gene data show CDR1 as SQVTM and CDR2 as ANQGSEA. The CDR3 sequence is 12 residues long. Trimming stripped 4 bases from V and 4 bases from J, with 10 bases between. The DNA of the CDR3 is TGCAGCGTTGTCGAAGGCGGAGAGACCCAGTACTTC. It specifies CSVVEGGETQYF.

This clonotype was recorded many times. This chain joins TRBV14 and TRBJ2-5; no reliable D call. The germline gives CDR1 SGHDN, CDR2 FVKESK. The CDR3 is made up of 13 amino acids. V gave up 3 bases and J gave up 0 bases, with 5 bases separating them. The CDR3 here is CASSQWNQETQYF. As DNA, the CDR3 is TGTGCCAGCAGCCAGTGGAACCAAGAGACCCAGTACTTC.

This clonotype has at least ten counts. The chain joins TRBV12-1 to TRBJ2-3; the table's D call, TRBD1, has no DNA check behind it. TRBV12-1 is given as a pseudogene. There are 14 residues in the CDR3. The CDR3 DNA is TGTGCCAGCAGCTTCGGGACCTTATCAGATACGCAGTATTTT. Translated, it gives CASSFGTLSDTQYF.

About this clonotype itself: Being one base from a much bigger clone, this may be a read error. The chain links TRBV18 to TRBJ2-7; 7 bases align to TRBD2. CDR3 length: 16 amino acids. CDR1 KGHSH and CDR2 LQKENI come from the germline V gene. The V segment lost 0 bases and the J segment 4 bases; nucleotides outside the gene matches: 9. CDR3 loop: CASSPPSGGGWYEQYF. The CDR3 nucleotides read TGTGCCAGCTCACCACCCTCGGGCGGGGGATGGTACGAGCAGTACTTC.

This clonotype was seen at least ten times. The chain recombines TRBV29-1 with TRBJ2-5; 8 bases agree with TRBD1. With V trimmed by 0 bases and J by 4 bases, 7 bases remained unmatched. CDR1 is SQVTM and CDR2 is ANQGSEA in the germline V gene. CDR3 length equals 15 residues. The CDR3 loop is CSVEDLAGGAETQYF. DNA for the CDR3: TGCAGCGTTGAAGATCTGGCAGGGGGCGCAGAGACCCAGTACTTC.

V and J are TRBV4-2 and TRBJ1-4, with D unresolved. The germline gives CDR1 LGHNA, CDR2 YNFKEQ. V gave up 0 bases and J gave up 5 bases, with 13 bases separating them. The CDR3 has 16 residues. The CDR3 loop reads CASSQDNRRPNEKLFF. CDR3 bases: TGTGCCAGCAGCCAAGATAATCGACGCCCCAATGAAAAACTGTTTTTT.

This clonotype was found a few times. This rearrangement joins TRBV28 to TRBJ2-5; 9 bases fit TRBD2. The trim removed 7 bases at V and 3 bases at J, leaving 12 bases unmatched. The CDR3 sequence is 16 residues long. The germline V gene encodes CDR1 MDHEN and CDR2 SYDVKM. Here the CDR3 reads CASNHNGASGKETQYF. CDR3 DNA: TGTGCCAGCAACCATAATGGAGCTAGCGGGAAAGAGACCCAGTACTTC.

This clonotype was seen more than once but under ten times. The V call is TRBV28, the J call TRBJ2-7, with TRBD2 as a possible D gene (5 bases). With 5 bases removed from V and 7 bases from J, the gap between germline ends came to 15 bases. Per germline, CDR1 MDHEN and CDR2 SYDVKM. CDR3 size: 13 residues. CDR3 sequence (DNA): TGTGCCAGCAGTGTGGGAGCCCCTACTGAGCAGTACTTC. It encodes CASSVGAPTEQYF.

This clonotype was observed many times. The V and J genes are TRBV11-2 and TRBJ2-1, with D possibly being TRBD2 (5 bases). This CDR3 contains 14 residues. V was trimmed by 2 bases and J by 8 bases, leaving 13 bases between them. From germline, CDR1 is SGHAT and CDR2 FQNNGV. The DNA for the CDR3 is TGTGCCAGCAGCTTACCCGGCCTTAGCGATGAGCAGTTCTTC. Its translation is CASSLPGLSDEQFF.

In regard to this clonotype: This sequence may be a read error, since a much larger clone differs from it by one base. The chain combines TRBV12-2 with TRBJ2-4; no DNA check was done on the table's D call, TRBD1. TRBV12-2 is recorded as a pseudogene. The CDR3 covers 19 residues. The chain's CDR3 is CASHFLCNKTGLAKNIQYF. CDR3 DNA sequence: TGTGCAAGTCACTTTCTCTGTAACAAAACAGGATTAGCCAAAAACATTCAGTACTTC.

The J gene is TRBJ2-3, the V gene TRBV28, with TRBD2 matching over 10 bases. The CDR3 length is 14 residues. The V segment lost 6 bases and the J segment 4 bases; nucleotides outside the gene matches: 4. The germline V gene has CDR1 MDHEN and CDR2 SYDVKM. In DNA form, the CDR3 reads TGTGCCAGCAGGGTAAGCGGGAGGGCAGATACGCAGTATTTT. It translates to CASRVSGRADTQYF.